A single sample is the source of the 30 T cell receptor beta chains below, sequenced in a study of shared clonotypes between healthy human individuals. Clones were sequenced by immunoSEQ multiplex PCR, and TCRdb holds only the in-frame ones, with some missing. The sample yields about 2.2 million clones, 85% to 95% seen once. CD45RO-negative CD8 cells positively selected for CCR7 made up the naive population, which excluded terminally differentiated effector memory CD45RA+ cells. Sequencing was performed on naive CD8+ T cells from PBMCs. These receptors all come from a man in his late teens or twenties in good health. Some clones in this sample may be carry-over from other donors' samples.

In nucleotides, the CDR3 is TGTGCCAGCAGTTTTTCGACAGGGTACACTGAAGCTTTCTTT. Protein: CASSFSTGYTEAFF. V gene TRBV27 combines with J gene TRBJ1-1; 7 positions agree with TRBD1. CDR3 length: 14 amino acids. V lost 3 bases, J lost 3 bases, and 4 bases stayed unmatched. Germline CDR1 reads MNHEY; CDR2 reads SMNVEV (reference sequence).

The chain employs TRBV6-1 and TRBJ2-7; the D is unclear. Germline CDR1 and CDR2: MNHNS and SASEGT. This CDR3 is 12 amino acids long. V gave up 8 bases and J gave up 4 bases, with 12 bases separating them. The CDR3, as DNA: TGTGCCAGCGTTTCGGCAATTTACGAGCAGTACTTC. Amino acids: CASVSAIYEQYF.

V is TRBV7-9 and J is TRBJ2-1, with TRBD2 identical over 7 bases. V lost 7 bases and J lost 3; bases outside the gene matches: 18. The germline gives CDR1 SEHNR, CDR2 FQNEAQ (reference sequence). The CDR3 is 18 amino acids. This chain's CDR3 is CASTSTSLAGAHYNEQFF. CDR3 sequence (DNA): TGTGCCAGCACCTCTACTTCCTTAGCGGGCGCACACTACAATGAGCAGTTCTTC.

This rearrangement joins TRBV5-6 to TRBJ1-6; D gene unclear. With 0 bases removed from V and 2 bases from J, the gap between germline ends came to 12 bases. Germline CDR1 SGHDT, CDR2 YYEEEE. This CDR3 region has 17 residues. The CDR3 reads CASSLEPMTTYNSPLHF. CDR3 in DNA: TGTGCCAGCAGCTTGGAGCCCATGACAACCTATAATTCACCCCTCCACTTT.

The chain is built from TRBV5-1 and TRBJ2-2, with a tentative D call TRBD2 (5 bases). Germline V gives CDR1 SGHRS, CDR2 YFSETQ. CDR3 length: 15 residues. Trimming took off 2 bases at V and 0 bases at J, with 8 bases between the two ends. The CDR3 loop reads CASSFGLPNTGELFF. The CDR3 DNA reads as TGCGCCAGCAGCTTCGGACTCCCGAACACCGGGGAGCTGTTTTTT.

V and J are TRBV2 and TRBJ2-1; TRBD2 matches 12 bases. V gave up 7 bases and J gave up 8 bases; unmatched junction bases: 9. The CDR3 spans 15 residues. CDR1 is SNHLY, CDR2 FYNNEI, per germline. CDR3: CASNVLAGGPDEQFF. The CDR3 bases are TGTGCCAGCAATGTCCTAGCGGGAGGGCCTGATGAGCAGTTCTTC. The full variable domain, with the rest looked up from reference TRBV2 and TRBJ2-1, is EPEVTQTPSHQVTQMGQEVILRCVPISNHLYFYWYRQILGQKVEFLVSFYNNEISEKSEIFDDQFSVERPDGSNFTLKIRSTKLEDSAMYFCASNVLAGGPDEQFFGPGTRLTVL.

In DNA form, the CDR3 reads TGTGCCAGCGAAGGGGAGAGGGGCAATGAGCAGTTCTTC. Translated, it gives CASEGERGNEQFF. V is TRBV7-9 and J is TRBJ2-1; D possibly matches TRBD1 or TRBD2 (5 bases each). The CDR3 is made up of 13 amino acids. Per the germline V gene, CDR1 is SEHNR and CDR2 is FQNEAQ (reference sequence). Trimming took off 8 bases at V and 6 bases at J, with 14 bases between the two ends.

The CDR3 nucleotides read TGTGCCAGCAGCCAGAAGGACAGGGCAACTAATGAAAAACTGTTTTTT. It is translated as CASSQKDRATNEKLFF. This chain links TRBV4-2 with TRBJ1-4; 8 bases fit TRBD1. There are 16 residues in the CDR3. V trimming: 3 bases; J trimming: 0 bases; junction bases outside the gene matches: 3. Germline assignment: CDR1 LGHNA and CDR2 YNFKEQ.

The rearrangement links TRBV5-1 to TRBJ2-1; TRBD1 might be the D (6 bases). The germline CDR1 and CDR2 sequences are SGHRS and YFSETQ. The CDR3 extends over 15 amino acids. Between the trimmed V and J ends, which lost 3 bases and 4 bases, there was a span of 14 bases. CDR3 in DNA: TGCGCCAGCAGCTCCAGGGGTGATGGATACAATGAGCAGTTCTTC. Its translation is CASSSRGDGYNEQFF.

V gene TRBV5-5 combines with J gene TRBJ1-2, with D possibly being TRBD1 (6 bases). Germline lookup yields CDR1 SGHKS and CDR2 YYEKEE (reference sequence). Trimming took off 5 bases at V and 3 bases at J, with 17 bases between the two ends. This CDR3 is built from 15 residues. The CDR3 DNA sequence: TGTGCCAGCAGTATCTGGGGGGGCCCAGACTATGGCTACACCTTC. Its translation: CASSIWGGPDYGYTF.

V and J are TRBV2 and TRBJ1-1, with TRBD1 identical over 8 bases. V lost 2 bases, J lost 7 bases, and 9 bases stayed unmatched. The CDR3 covers 15 residues. The V gene's germline CDR1 is SNHLY and CDR2 FYNNEI. The CDR3 DNA reads as TGTGCCAGCAGTGAACTTGGGCAGGGGGCTGGTGAAGCTTTCTTT. Translating gives CASSELGQGAGEAFF.

The chain is built from TRBV15 and TRBJ2-7, with 8 nucleotides matching TRBD1. Germline trimming cut 5 bases from V and 4 bases from J; bases unmatched to any gene: 4. The CDR3 has 13 residues. Germline lookup yields CDR1 LNHNV and CDR2 YYDKDF (reference sequence). The CDR3 is CATSGDRGYEQYF. The CDR3 DNA follows: TGTGCCACCAGCGGCGACAGGGGTTACGAGCAGTACTTC.

This clone was counted once. This chain's CDR3 is CASSERHGSYEQYF. The CDR3 DNA is TGTGCCAGCAGTGAAAGGCACGGAAGCTACGAGCAGTACTTC. The chain is built from TRBV6-1 and TRBJ2-7; no clear D gene. Trimming left V 2 bases short and J 3 bases short, with 11 bases between. Germline assignment: CDR1 MNHNS and CDR2 SASEGT. This CDR3 comprises 14 residues.

V is TRBV27 and J is TRBJ2-7; D gene unclear. This CDR3 has 13 amino acids. Per the germline V gene, CDR1 is MNHEY and CDR2 is SMNVEV (reference sequence). Trimming cost V 5 bases and J 5 bases, with 13 bases left between them. The CDR3 DNA follows: TGTGCCAGCAGTCAGGCGGTGGGCCACGAGCAGTACTTC. Translating gives CASSQAVGHEQYF.

The chain carries TRBV4-1 and TRBJ1-1, with D possibly being TRBD1 (6 bases). The CDR3 sequence is 15 residues long. Germline CDR1 reads MGHRA; CDR2 reads YSYEKL. Trimming stripped 2 bases from V and 3 bases from J, with 13 bases between. For the CDR3, the DNA is TGCGCCAGCAGCCAACCCAGGGGAGGCGACACTGAAGCTTTCTTT. Protein sequence: CASSQPRGGDTEAFF.

The chain recombines TRBV30 with TRBJ1-4; 7 nucleotides align to TRBD1. V dropped 4 bases and J dropped 6; count of bases not matched to a gene: 11. This CDR3 is 15 amino acids long. Germline values: CDR1 GTSNPN, CDR2 SVGIG (reference sequence). CDR3 protein: CAWTPLGTEHEKLFF. The DNA of the CDR3 is TGTGCCTGGACCCCTTTGGGGACAGAACATGAAAAACTGTTTTTT.

This sequence joins TRBV5-6 and TRBJ1-2, with D possibly being TRBD1 (6 bases). The ends were cut back, 1 base at V and 4 bases at J, with 14 bases in the middle. The germline V gene has CDR1 SGHDT and CDR2 YYEEEE. The CDR3 runs 15 residues. For the CDR3, the DNA is TGTGCCAGCAGCTTGTGGGGGGCGTCCTCCTATGGCTACACCTTC. Protein sequence: CASSLWGASSYGYTF.

This chain connects TRBV5-1 to TRBJ1-2, with TRBD1 matching over 7 bases. Germline V gives CDR1 SGHRS, CDR2 YFSETQ. The CDR3 is 20 amino acids. The trim removed 0 bases at V and 5 bases at J, leaving 22 bases unmatched. The CDR3 nucleotides read TGCGCCAGCAGCTTGGCGGTCCCAGGGGGAGTTTCACCTGGGAGTTATGGCTACACCTTC. This gives the protein CASSLAVPGGVSPGSYGYTF.

The rearrangement uses TRBV9 and TRBJ1-1; TRBD1 aligns across 9 bases. This CDR3 region has 15 residues. Trimming removed 4 bases from V and 6 bases from J; junction bases left unmatched: 10. The germline CDR1 and CDR2 sequences are SGDLS and YYNGEE. In nucleotides, the CDR3 is TGTGCCAGCAGCCCCCGGACAGGGGTTATCTCTGAAGCTTTCTTT. This translates into CASSPRTGVISEAFF.

The chain joins TRBV23-1 to TRBJ2-1, with no clear D. TRBV23-1 has ORF status, its function being uncertain. Between the trimmed V and J ends, which lost 4 bases and 15 bases, there was a span of 19 bases. The CDR3 totals 13 residues. The CDR3 sequence is CASSPPEIPPGFF. Here the CDR3 DNA reads TGCGCCAGCAGTCCCCCTGAGATCCCGCCGGGGTTCTTC.

J is TRBJ1-1 and V is TRBV28; the D is unclear. This CDR3 comprises 15 residues. The V end lost 4 bases, the J end lost 0 bases, and 12 bases lay between the germline ends. CDR1 is MDHEN, CDR2 SYDVKM, per germline. CDR3: CASSSRAKMNTEAFF. The CDR3 DNA is TGTGCCAGCAGTTCTCGGGCTAAGATGAACACTGAAGCTTTCTTT. The full variable domain, with the rest looked up from reference TRBV28 and TRBJ1-1, is DVKVTQSSRYLVKRTGEKVFLECVQDMDHENMFWYRQDPGLGLRLIYFSYDVKMKEKGDIPEGYSVSREKKERFSLILESASTNQTSMYLCASSSRAKMNTEAFFGQGTRLTVV.

This clone has a handful of counts. The same CDR3 also results from other DNA sequences found in this sample. The chain employs TRBV7-9 and TRBJ1-1; TRBD1 might be the D (5 bases). The CDR3 has 12 residues. Germline CDR1 SEHNR, CDR2 FQNEAQ (reference sequence). Trimming took off 6 bases at V and 5 bases at J, with 10 bases between the two ends. This CDR3 is CASRGRGTEAFF. CDR3 sequence (DNA): TGTGCCAGCAGGGGGAGGGGAACTGAAGCTTTCTTT. Drawing the rest from reference TRBV7-9 and TRBJ1-1, the complete variable domain is DTGVSQNPRHKITKRGQNVTFRCDPISEHNRLYWYRQTLGQGPEFLTYFQNEAQLEKSRLLSDRFSAERPKGSFSTLEIQRTEQGDSAMYLCASRGRGTEAFFGQGTRLTVV.

This chain connects TRBV27 to TRBJ2-1; D may be TRBD2 (6 bases). The germline CDR1 and CDR2 sequences are MNHEY and SMNVEV (reference sequence). This CDR3 spans 13 amino acids. Trimming stripped 2 bases from V and 9 bases from J, with 11 bases between. In DNA form, the CDR3 reads TGTGCCAGCAGTTTAATCGCGGGAACTGAGCAGTTCTTC. This translates into CASSLIAGTEQFF.

The chain employs TRBV27 and TRBJ2-7; perhaps TRBD2 as D (5 bases). The germline V gene has CDR1 MNHEY and CDR2 SMNVEV (reference sequence). The CDR3 length is 10 residues. Trimming took 10 bases from V and 6 from J, leaving 10 bases between them. The CDR3 sequence: CATGLSEQYF. In DNA form, the CDR3 reads TGTGCCACCGGACTGAGCGAGCAGTACTTC.

V and J are TRBV6-5 and TRBJ2-5, with D perhaps TRBD1 or TRBD2 (5 bases each). Trimming removed 5 bases from V and 3 bases from J, with 16 bases in between. Germline-derived CDR1 and CDR2 are MNHEY and SVGAGI. The CDR3 contains 15 residues. This chain's CDR3 is CASSPWDVSKETQYF. Written as DNA, the CDR3 is TGTGCCAGCAGTCCCTGGGACGTTTCGAAAGAGACCCAGTACTTC.

The chain joins TRBV7-6 to TRBJ2-1; possibly TRBD2 for D (6 bases). Germline V gene lookup returns CDR1 SGHVS and CDR2 FNYEAQ. Trimming pared 5 bases from V and 8 bases from J, leaving 13 bases between. This CDR3 spans 13 amino acids. The CDR3 here is CASSDSRGYEQFF. The CDR3 DNA is TGTGCCAGCAGCGACAGCCGGGGGTATGAGCAGTTCTTC.

The rearrangement links TRBV27 to TRBJ1-2, with D unclear. V shed 1 base and J shed 4 bases, with 7 bases lying between them. CDR3 size: 13 residues. CDR1 and CDR2 from the germline V gene are MNHEY and SMNVEV (reference sequence). The CDR3 loop is CASSLYQSYGYTF. CDR3 DNA: TGTGCCAGCAGTTTATACCAGTCCTATGGCTACACCTTC.

In DNA, the CDR3 is TGTGCCAGTAGTATCGACAGGGTGACGGAGACCCAGTACTTC. Its protein product is CASSIDRVTETQYF. The gene calls are TRBV19 and TRBJ2-5; 7 bases agree with TRBD1. Per germline, CDR1 LNHDA and CDR2 SQIVND (reference sequence). The CDR3 has 14 residues. Unmatched junction bases numbered 6, after V lost 3 bases and J lost 5 bases.

The rearrangement joins TRBV7-8 to TRBJ2-3, with no clear D. The germline gives CDR1 SGHVS, CDR2 FQNEAQ. Trimming took off 3 bases at V and 0 bases at J, with 13 bases between the two ends. This CDR3 comprises 16 residues. CDR3 sequence (DNA): TGTGCCAGCAGCTTTCCCCGGCAGGCTAGCACAGATACGCAGTATTTT. Encoded protein: CASSFPRQASTDTQYF.

The V call is TRBV4-3, the J call TRBJ2-1; maybe TRBD1 (5 bases). V was trimmed by 0 bases and J by 10 bases, leaving 22 bases between them. CDR3 size: 17 residues. The V gene's germline CDR1 is LGHNA and CDR2 YSLEER. CDR3 bases: TGCGCCAGCAGCCAAGATTTTAGGCAGGGTGGCCACCACGAGCAGTTCTTC. Translation gives CASSQDFRQGGHHEQFF.